The 23 T cell receptor beta chains below come from one sample, sequenced in a study of long-term antiretroviral therapy in people with HIV. This was the immunoSEQ v3.0 assay at survey level. The table came from immunoSEQ multiplex PCR; TCRdb's copy has only in-frame clones and leaves some out. This sample has roughly 30,000 clones, with 80% found just once. Sequencing was performed on unsorted PBMCs, taken 0.3 years after starting antiretroviral therapy. These receptors were collected from a middle-aged man with HIV.

V is TRBV4-1 and J is TRBJ2-3, with 8 nucleotides matching TRBD1. The CDR3 sequence is 16 residues long. Germline CDR1 and CDR2: MGHRA and YSYEKL. V lost 5 bases and J lost 3; bases outside the gene matches: 10. CDR3 nucleotide sequence: TGCGCCAGCAGCGCCAGGGGGCCCATTCCTACAGATACGCAGTATTTT. Protein: CASSARGPIPTDTQYF.

This rearrangement joins TRBV7-3 to TRBJ2-1, with 7 bases lining up with TRBD2. Unmatched junction bases numbered 6, after V lost 5 bases and J lost 8 bases. CDR3 size: 13 residues. CDR1 and CDR2 from the germline V gene are SGHTA and FQGTGA. The CDR3 spells CASSPTSQDEQFF. The DNA of the CDR3 is TGTGCCAGCAGCCCGACTAGCCAGGATGAGCAGTTCTTC.

V is TRBV28 and J is TRBJ2-3; 11 bases are a match to TRBD2. This CDR3 has 15 amino acids. CDR1 MDHEN and CDR2 SYDVKM come from the germline V gene. V shed 3 bases and J 6 bases; nucleotides not matched to a gene: 5. As DNA, the CDR3 is TGTGCCAGCAGTTTTAGCGGGAGGGTTGGCGATACGCAGTATTTT. It codes for CASSFSGRVGDTQYF.

This clone was seen a few times. This chain links TRBV15 with TRBJ1-2, with D uncertain. The CDR3 loop spans 13 amino acids. The germline V and J ends were trimmed by 0 bases and 6 bases, with 8 bases remaining between them. The germline V gene has CDR1 LNHNV and CDR2 YYDKDF (reference sequence). The CDR3 coding sequence is TGTGCCACCAGCAGAGATTACTGGGATGGCTACACCTTC. Its translation is CATSRDYWDGYTF.

The chain uses TRBV12-5 and TRBJ2-1; perhaps D is TRBD1 or TRBD2 (5 bases each). Germline CDR1 and CDR2: LGHNT and FRNRAP. Trimming removed 7 bases at V and 4 bases at J, with 14 bases between. This CDR3 region has 14 residues. CDR3 protein: CASARGRVYNEQFF. CDR3 nucleotide sequence: TGTGCTAGTGCCCGGGGCAGGGTATACAATGAGCAGTTCTTC.

The gene calls are TRBV18 and TRBJ2-5, with D perhaps matching TRBD2 (5 bases). Germline values: CDR1 KGHSH, CDR2 LQKENI. Trimming stripped 6 bases from V and 1 base from J, with 9 bases between. The CDR3 loop spans 13 amino acids. The CDR3: CASSPTSQETQYF. In DNA, the CDR3 is TGTGCCAGCTCCCCCACTAGCCAAGAGACCCAGTACTTC.

This sequence joins TRBV29-1 and TRBJ2-3, with a weak D call TRBD2 (6 bases). V shed 4 bases and J shed 0 bases, with 11 bases lying between them. Germline loops: CDR1 SQVTM, CDR2 ANQGSEA. The CDR3 totals 14 residues. CDR3 sequence: CSVAGLPSTDTQYF. CDR3 DNA sequence: TGCAGCGTTGCAGGACTACCTAGCACAGATACGCAGTATTTT.

The chain joins TRBV7-2 to TRBJ2-1, with 7 bases lining up with TRBD1. The CDR3 is made up of 13 amino acids. In germline, CDR1 is SGHTA, CDR2 FQGNSA. The junction had 4 bases not matched to a gene; V was cut back by 5 bases and J by 6 bases. The CDR3 protein is CASSLGQSNEQFF. Written as DNA, the CDR3 is TGTGCCAGCAGCCTGGGACAGAGCAATGAGCAGTTCTTC.

The chain couples TRBV7-9 to TRBJ1-1; no reliable D call. Germline V gene data show CDR1 as SEHNR and CDR2 as FQNEAQ (reference sequence). Trimming removed 6 bases at V and 5 bases at J, with 13 bases between. There are 13 residues in the CDR3. This chain's CDR3 is CASSPGPRTEAFF. The CDR3 DNA is TGTGCCAGCAGTCCGGGCCCCAGAACTGAAGCTTTCTTT.

CDR3 sequence (DNA): TGTGCCAGCAGTCCGACCAATCCTAGGACAATCAATCAGCCCCAGCATTTT. Protein: CASSPTNPRTINQPQHF. This rearrangement joins TRBV27 to TRBJ1-5; D is possibly TRBD1 (5 bases). Germline V lookup: CDR1 MNHEY, CDR2 SMNVEV (reference sequence). The CDR3 has 17 amino acids. Trimming removed 5 bases from V and 3 bases from J, with 20 bases in between.

The chain uses TRBV27 and TRBJ2-7; D is unresolved. CDR1 and CDR2 (germline): MNHEY, SMNVEV (reference sequence). CDR3 length: 16 amino acids. V was cut by 1 base and J by 0 bases, with 13 bases left in between. CDR3 loop: CASSLLGRPDSYEQYF. The CDR3 nucleotides are TGTGCCAGCAGTTTATTAGGGCGGCCTGACTCCTACGAGCAGTACTTC.

The genes are TRBV27 and TRBJ2-7; tentatively, D is TRBD1 or TRBD2 (5 bases each). The CDR3 is 13 amino acids. V lost 4 bases and J lost 3, with 10 bases in between. CDR1 is MNHEY, CDR2 SMNVEV, per germline (reference sequence). The chain's CDR3 is CASSWGPVYEQYF. DNA for the CDR3: TGTGCCAGCAGTTGGGGACCTGTCTACGAGCAGTACTTC.

In its sample, this clone was seen a few times. The genes are TRBV7-8 and TRBJ2-1; D possibly corresponds to TRBD1 (6 bases). Trimming removed 5 bases from V and 8 bases from J, with 25 bases in between. This CDR3 has 17 residues. Germline V gene sequence: CDR1 SGHVS, CDR2 FQNEAQ. The CDR3 bases are TGTGCCAGCAGCCATTCTAGGGGGAAGATTCGGTCGGATGAGCAGTTCTTC. Its translation is CASSHSRGKIRSDEQFF. The full variable domain, its missing parts supplied by reference TRBV7-8 and TRBJ2-1, is GAGVSQSPRYKVAKRGQDVALRCDPISGHVSLFWYQQALGQGPEFLTYFQNEAQLDKSGLPSDRFFAERPEGSVSTLKIQRTQQEDSAVYLCASSHSRGKIRSDEQFFGPGTRLTVL.

The chain couples TRBV25-1 to TRBJ2-3, with 8 bases identical to TRBD2. Germline V CDR1 and CDR2: MGHDK, SYGVNS. Trimming at V came to 7 bases and at J to 3 bases, leaving 6 bases not matched to a gene. This CDR3 comprises 14 residues. CDR3 sequence reads: CASIGGVYTDTQYF. As DNA, the CDR3 is TGTGCCAGCATCGGGGGGGTGTATACAGATACGCAGTATTTT.

The rearrangement joins TRBV9 to TRBJ1-2, with 12 bases identical to TRBD1. The CDR3 runs to 16 residues. With V trimmed by 2 bases and J by 1 base, 3 bases remained unmatched. Germline V CDR1 and CDR2: SGDLS, YYNGEE. DNA of the CDR3: TGTGCCAGCAGCGTCCGGGACAGGGGGCGTAACTATGGCTACACCTTC. Translated: CASSVRDRGRNYGYTF.

This clone was detected only a few times. The genes are TRBV4-3 and TRBJ1-4; weak D call: TRBD1 (6 bases). Germline CDR1 LGHNA, CDR2 YSLEER. V gave up 2 bases and J gave up 8 bases, with 18 bases separating them. There are 16 residues in the CDR3. DNA for the CDR3: TGCGCCAGCAGCCAAACAGGGTTGGGACCCGGGGAAAAACTGTTTTTT. It translates to CASSQTGLGPGEKLFF.

J is TRBJ1-4 and V is TRBV10-3; 7 bases fit TRBD1. The germline gives CDR1 ENHRY, CDR2 SYGVKD. The CDR3 runs to 13 residues. V dropped 9 bases and J dropped 3; count of bases not matched to a gene: 4. The CDR3, as DNA: TGTGCCATAGCCGGGACAGCTAATGAAAAACTGTTTTTT. The encoded protein is CAIAGTANEKLFF.

The chain combines TRBV9 with TRBJ2-3, with 7 bases fitting TRBD1. The CDR3 is made up of 14 amino acids. Per the germline V gene, CDR1 is SGDLS and CDR2 is YYNGEE. The trim removed 3 bases at V and 0 bases at J, leaving 1 base unmatched. The CDR3 spells CASSGGQSTDTQYF. For the CDR3, the DNA is TGTGCCAGCAGCGGGGGACAGAGCACAGATACGCAGTATTTT.

This chain uses TRBV5-1 with TRBJ2-7; TRBD1 agrees at 7 bases. Trimming removed 0 bases from V and 0 bases from J; junction bases left unmatched: 6. The CDR3 is 16 amino acids. Germline CDR1 SGHRS, CDR2 YFSETQ. CDR3 coding DNA: TGCGCCAGCAGCTTGGCAGTGACAGGGAGCTCCTACGAGCAGTACTTC. It codes for CASSLAVTGSSYEQYF.

The chain is built from TRBV2 and TRBJ2-5, with D uncertain. The CDR3 is 12 amino acids. The V gene's germline CDR1 is SNHLY and CDR2 FYNNEI. With 5 bases removed from V and 4 bases from J, the gap between germline ends came to 8 bases. The CDR3 region is CASSKGRETQYF. The CDR3 nucleotides are TGTGCCAGCAGTAAGGGTCGAGAGACCCAGTACTTC.

This sequence joins TRBV7-3 and TRBJ2-1, with D perhaps being TRBD1 or TRBD2 (6 bases each). CDR1 SGHTA and CDR2 FQGTGA come from the germline V gene. The CDR3 consists of 12 residues. Trimming pared 6 bases from V and 9 bases from J, leaving 12 bases between. The CDR3: CASSYPGAEQFF. CDR3 sequence (DNA): TGTGCCAGCAGTTACCCGGGGGCTGAGCAGTTCTTC.

This clone appeared a few times. J is TRBJ1-6 and V is TRBV5-5; a possible D gene is TRBD1 (5 bases). The V gene's germline CDR1 is SGHKS and CDR2 YYEKEE (reference sequence). CDR3 length: 13 residues. The V end lost 0 bases, the J end lost 10 bases, and 8 bases lay between the germline ends. CDR3 region: CASSLARDSPLHF. The CDR3 nucleotides are TGTGCCAGCAGCTTGGCCAGGGACTCACCCCTCCACTTT.

There are a few counts of this clone. CDR3 amino acids: CASSQATGIGTDTQYF. The DNA for the CDR3 is TGCGCCAGCAGCCAAGCCACCGGTATAGGGACAGATACGCAGTATTTT. The chain is built from TRBV4-3 and TRBJ2-3; D is unclear. Trimming took off 1 base at V and 3 bases at J, with 14 bases between the two ends. Germline CDR1 reads LGHNA; CDR2 reads YSLEER. This CDR3 region has 16 residues.